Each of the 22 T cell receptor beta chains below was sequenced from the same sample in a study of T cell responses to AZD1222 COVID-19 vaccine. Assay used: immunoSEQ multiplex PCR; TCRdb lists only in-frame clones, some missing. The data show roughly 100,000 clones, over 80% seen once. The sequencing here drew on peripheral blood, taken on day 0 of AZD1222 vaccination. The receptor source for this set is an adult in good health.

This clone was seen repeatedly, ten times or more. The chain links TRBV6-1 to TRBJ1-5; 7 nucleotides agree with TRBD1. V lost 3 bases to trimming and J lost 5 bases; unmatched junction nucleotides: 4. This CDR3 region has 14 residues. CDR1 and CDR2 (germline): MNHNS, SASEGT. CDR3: CASSEDRSYQPQHF. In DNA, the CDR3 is TGTGCCAGCAGTGAGGACAGGAGTTATCAGCCCCAGCATTTT.

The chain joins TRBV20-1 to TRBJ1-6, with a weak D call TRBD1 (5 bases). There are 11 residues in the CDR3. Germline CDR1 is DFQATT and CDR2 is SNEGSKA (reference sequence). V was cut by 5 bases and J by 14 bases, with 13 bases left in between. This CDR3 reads CSAGNVGALHF. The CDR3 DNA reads TGCAGTGCTGGGAATGTGGGGGCCCTCCACTTT.

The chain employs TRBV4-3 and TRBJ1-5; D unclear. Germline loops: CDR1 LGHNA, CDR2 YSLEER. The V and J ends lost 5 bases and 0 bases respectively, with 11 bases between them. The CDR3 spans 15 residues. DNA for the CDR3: TGCGCCAGCAGCTGGAGGGAATATAGCAATCAGCCCCAGCATTTT. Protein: CASSWREYSNQPQHF.

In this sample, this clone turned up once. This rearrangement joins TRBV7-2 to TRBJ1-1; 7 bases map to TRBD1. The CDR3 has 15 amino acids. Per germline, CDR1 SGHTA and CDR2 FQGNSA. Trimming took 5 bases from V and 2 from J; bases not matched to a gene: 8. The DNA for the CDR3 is TGTGCCAGCAGCCCCTCGACAGGGCAAAACACTGAAGCTTTCTTT. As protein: CASSPSTGQNTEAFF.

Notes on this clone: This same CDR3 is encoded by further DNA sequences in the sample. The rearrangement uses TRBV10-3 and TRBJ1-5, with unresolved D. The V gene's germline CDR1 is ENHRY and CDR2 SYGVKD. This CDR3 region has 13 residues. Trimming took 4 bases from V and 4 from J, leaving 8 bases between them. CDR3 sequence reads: CAISGGGNQPQHF. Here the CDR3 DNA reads TGTGCCATCAGTGGGGGAGGGAATCAGCCCCAGCATTTT.

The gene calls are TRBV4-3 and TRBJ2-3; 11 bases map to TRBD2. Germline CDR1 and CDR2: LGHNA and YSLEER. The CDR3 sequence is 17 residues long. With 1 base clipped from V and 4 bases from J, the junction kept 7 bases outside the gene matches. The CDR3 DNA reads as TGCGCCAGCAGCCAAGTAAAGCTACTAGCGGGAGCAGATACGCAGTATTTT. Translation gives CASSQVKLLAGADTQYF.

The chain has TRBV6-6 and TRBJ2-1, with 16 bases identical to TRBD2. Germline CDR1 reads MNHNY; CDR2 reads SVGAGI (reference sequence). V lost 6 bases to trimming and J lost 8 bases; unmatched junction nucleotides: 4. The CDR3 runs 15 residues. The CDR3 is CASSLGLAGGYEQFF. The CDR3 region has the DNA TGTGCCAGCAGCCTGGGACTAGCGGGGGGGTATGAGCAGTTCTTC.

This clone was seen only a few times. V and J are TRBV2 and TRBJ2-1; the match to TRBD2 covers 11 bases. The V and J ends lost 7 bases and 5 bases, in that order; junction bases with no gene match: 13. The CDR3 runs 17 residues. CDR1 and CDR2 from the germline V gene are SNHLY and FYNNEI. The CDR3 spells CASKGGATSGTNNEQFF. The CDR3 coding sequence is TGTGCCAGCAAAGGGGGCGCGACTAGCGGGACTAACAATGAGCAGTTCTTC.

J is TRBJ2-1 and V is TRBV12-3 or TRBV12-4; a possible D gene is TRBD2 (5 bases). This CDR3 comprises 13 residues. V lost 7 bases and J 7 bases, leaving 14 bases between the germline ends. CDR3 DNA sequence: TGTGCCAGCATGGGCGGGCCCCGGAATGAGCAGTTCTTC. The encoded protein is CASMGGPRNEQFF.

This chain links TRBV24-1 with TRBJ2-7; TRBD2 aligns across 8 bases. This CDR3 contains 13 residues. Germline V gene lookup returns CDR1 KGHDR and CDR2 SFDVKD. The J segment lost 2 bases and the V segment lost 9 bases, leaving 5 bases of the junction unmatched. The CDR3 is CATQSGSTYEQYF. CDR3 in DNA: TGTGCCACCCAAAGCGGGAGCACCTACGAGCAGTACTTC.

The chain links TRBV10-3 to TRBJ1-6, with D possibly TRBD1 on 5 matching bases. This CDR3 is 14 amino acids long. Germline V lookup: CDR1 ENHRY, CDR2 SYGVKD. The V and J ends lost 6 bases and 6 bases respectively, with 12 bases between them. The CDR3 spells CAIRFDSLNSPLHF. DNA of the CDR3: TGTGCCATCAGGTTTGACAGTCTTAATTCACCCCTCCACTTT.

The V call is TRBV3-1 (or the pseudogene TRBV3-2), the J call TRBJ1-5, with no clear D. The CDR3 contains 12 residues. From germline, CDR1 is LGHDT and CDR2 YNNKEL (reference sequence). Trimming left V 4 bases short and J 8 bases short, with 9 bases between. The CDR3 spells CASSPRCEPQHF. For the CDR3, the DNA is TGTGCCAGCAGCCCCAGATGCGAGCCCCAGCATTTT.

In nucleotides, the CDR3 is TGTGCCAGCAGAGGGACAGGGCAGAATCAGCCCCAGCATTTT. Amino acid sequence: CASRGTGQNQPQHF. The chain has TRBV6-5 and TRBJ1-5, with 9 bases aligning to TRBD1. V was pared by 6 bases and J by 4 bases, with 4 bases of the junction left unmatched. In germline, CDR1 is MNHEY, CDR2 SVGAGI. The CDR3 runs 14 residues.

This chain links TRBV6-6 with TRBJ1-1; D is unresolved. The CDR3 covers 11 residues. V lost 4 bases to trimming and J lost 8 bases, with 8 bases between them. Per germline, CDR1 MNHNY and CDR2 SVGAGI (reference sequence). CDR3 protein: CASSSRLEAFF. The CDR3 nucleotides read TGTGCCAGCAGTTCCCGGCTGGAAGCTTTCTTT.

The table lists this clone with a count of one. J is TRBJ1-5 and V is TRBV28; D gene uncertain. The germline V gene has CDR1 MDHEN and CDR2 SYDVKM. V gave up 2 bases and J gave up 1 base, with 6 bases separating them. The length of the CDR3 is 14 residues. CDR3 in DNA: TGTGCCAGCAGTTTAGGGGAAAGCAATCAGCCCCAGCATTTT. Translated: CASSLGESNQPQHF.

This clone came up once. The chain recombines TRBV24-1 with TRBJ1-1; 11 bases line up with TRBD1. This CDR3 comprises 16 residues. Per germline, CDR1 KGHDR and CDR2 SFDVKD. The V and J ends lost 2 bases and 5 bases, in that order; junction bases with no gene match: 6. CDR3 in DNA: TGTGCCACCAGTGATTCCGGACAGGGGGCGAGAACTGAAGCTTTCTTT. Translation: CATSDSGQGARTEAFF.

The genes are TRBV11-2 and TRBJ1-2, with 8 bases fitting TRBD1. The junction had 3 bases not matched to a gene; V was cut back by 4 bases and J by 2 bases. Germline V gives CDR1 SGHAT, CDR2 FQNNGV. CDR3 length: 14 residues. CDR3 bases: TGTGCCAGCAGCTGGGACAGGCAGAACTATGGCTACACCTTC. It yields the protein CASSWDRQNYGYTF.

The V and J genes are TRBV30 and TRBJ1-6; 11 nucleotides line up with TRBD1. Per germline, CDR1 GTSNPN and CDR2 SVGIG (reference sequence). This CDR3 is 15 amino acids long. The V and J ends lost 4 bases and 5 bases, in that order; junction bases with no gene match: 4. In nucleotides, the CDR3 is TGTGCCTGGACCGGGACAGGGGGAAATAATTCACCCCTCCACTTT. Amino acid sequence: CAWTGTGGNNSPLHF.

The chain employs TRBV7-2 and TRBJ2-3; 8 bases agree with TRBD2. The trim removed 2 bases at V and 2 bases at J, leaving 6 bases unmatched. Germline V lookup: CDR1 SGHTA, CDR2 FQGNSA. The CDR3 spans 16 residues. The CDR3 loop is CASSLRSGGITDTQYF. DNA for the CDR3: TGTGCCAGCAGCTTAAGAAGCGGGGGTATCACAGATACGCAGTATTTT.

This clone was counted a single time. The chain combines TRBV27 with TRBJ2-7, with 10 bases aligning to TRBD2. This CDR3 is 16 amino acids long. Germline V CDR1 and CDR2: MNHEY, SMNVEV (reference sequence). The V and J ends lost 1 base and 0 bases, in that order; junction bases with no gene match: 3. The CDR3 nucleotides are TGTGCCAGCAGTTTATATACTAGCGGGAACTCCTACGAGCAGTACTTC. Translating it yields CASSLYTSGNSYEQYF.

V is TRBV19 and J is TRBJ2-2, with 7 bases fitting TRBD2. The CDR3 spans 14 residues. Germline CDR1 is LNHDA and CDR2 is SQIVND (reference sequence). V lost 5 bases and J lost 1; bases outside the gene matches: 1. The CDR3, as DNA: TGTGCCAGTAGTTGGGGGGGGAACACCGGGGAGCTGTTTTTT. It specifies CASSWGGNTGELFF.

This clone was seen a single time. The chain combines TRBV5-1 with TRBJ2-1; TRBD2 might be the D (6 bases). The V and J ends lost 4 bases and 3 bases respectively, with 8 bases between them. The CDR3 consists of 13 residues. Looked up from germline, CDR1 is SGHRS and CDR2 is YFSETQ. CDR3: CASSVGSYNEQFF. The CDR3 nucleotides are TGCGCCAGCAGCGTCGGGAGCTACAATGAGCAGTTCTTC.